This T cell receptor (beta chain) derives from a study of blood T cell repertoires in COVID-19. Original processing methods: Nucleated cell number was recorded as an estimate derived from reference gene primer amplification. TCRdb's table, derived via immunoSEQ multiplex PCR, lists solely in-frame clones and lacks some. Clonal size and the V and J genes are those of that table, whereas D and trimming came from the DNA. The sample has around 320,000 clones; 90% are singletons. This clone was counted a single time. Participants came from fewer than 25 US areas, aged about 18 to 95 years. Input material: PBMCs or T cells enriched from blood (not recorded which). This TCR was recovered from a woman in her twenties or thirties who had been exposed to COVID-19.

CDR3 sequence: CAWSVRVGQGVFRSPLHF. The CDR3 DNA reads as TGTGCCTGGAGTGTAAGAGTCGGACAGGGGGTTTTTCGTTCACCCCTCCACTTT. This chain uses TRBV30 with TRBJ1-6; 10 nucleotides agree with TRBD1. The CDR3 covers 18 residues. The V gene end was trimmed by 0 bases and the J gene end by 9 bases; junction bases not matched to a gene: 14. Germline CDR1 GTSNPN, CDR2 SVGIG (reference sequence).